The clone carrying this T cell receptor beta chain was found a few times. Its matching antigen is unknown. The data are from a study of beta chain features in type 1 diabetes. Looking at the study overall: Patients were similar to healthy donors in age and gender (as well as in cell yields). Across every sample, around 98 million sorted cells were examined in total.

As every portion of the isolated RNA was reverse transcribed, the sequencing read expressed TCRB transcripts. Assay: immunoSEQ multiplex PCR; the TCRdb copy retains only in-frame clones and omits some. The table shows about 360,000 clones, with around an eighth occurring only once. The study, taken as a whole, reports: Any HLA-type effect on TCRB rearrangement remained unresolved here.

Via CD45RO/CCR7/CD25/CD127/CD95/CD27, cells of the CD4+ naive, central memory, regulatory and stem cell-like memory subsets were sorted. Trimming took 4 bases from V and 4 from J, leaving 7 bases between them. The CDR3 is 12 residues long. The germline V gene encodes CDR1 LGHNA and CDR2 YSLEER. The sequenced material came from naive CD4+ T cells from blood. The chain combines TRBV4-3 with TRBJ1-2; the D is unclear. The TCR originated in a man in his late teens or twenties in good health. Written as DNA, the CDR3 is TGCGCCAGCAGCCTCACGGGCTATGGCTACACCTTC. It is translated as CASSLTGYGYTF.